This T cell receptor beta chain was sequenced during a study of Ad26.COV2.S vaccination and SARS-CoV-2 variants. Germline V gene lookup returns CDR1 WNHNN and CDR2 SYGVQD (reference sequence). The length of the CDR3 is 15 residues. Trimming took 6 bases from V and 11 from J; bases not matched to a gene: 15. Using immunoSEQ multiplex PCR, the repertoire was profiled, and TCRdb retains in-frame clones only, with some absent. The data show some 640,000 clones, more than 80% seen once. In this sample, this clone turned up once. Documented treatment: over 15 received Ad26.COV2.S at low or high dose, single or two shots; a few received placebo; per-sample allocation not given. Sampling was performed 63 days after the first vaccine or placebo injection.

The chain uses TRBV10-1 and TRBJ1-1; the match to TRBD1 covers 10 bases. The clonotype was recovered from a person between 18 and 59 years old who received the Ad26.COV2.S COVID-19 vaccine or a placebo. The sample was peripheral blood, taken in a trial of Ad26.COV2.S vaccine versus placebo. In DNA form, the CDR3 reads TGCGCCAGCAGCCGCGAGGGGACAGGGGCCTCCGGGGCTTTCTTT. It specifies CASSREGTGASGAFF.